A single sample is the source of the 16 T cell receptor beta chains below, sequenced in a study of response to subunit inactivated influenza vaccine. TCRdb analysed the RT-PCR reads with MiXCR anew, one entry per CDR3 protein. The sample lists just over 300,000 distinct CDR3 sequences; 21% were seen once. Sequenced here: PBMCs from blood, sampled less than 22 months after vaccination. Receptor source: a man in his fifties or sixties who received an inactivated influenza vaccine.

The rearrangement links TRBV6-1 to TRBJ2-2; the D is unclear. Trimming removed 8 bases at V and 8 bases at J, with 15 bases between. The CDR3 length is 13 residues. Germline V gives CDR1 MNHNS, CDR2 SASEGT. The CDR3 loop is CASGPVRSGELFF. DNA of the CDR3: TGTGCCAGCGGGCCGGTCCGGTCAGGGGAGCTGTTTTTT.

This clonotype came up a few times. The chain carries TRBV20-1 and TRBJ2-1; D remains ambiguous. Trimming stripped 6 bases from V and 0 bases from J, with 15 bases between. Germline-derived CDR1 and CDR2 are DFQATT and SNEGSKA (reference sequence). The CDR3 has 15 residues. Here the CDR3 DNA reads TGCAGTGCCGACGGGTCCCAGCGCTCCTACAATGAGCAGTTCTTC. The encoded protein is CSADGSQRSYNEQFF.

The gene calls are TRBV5-1 and TRBJ2-5; the match to TRBD1 covers 7 bases. Germline trimming cut 2 bases from V and 4 bases from J; bases unmatched to any gene: 8. CDR3 length equals 15 residues. From germline, CDR1 is SGHRS and CDR2 YFSETQ. Here the CDR3 reads CASSLRRGLRETQYF. CDR3 DNA sequence: TGCGCCAGCAGCTTAAGAAGGGGGCTGCGAGAGACCCAGTACTTC.

This clonotype was seen only a few times. The chain has TRBV14 and TRBJ2-2; TRBD1 matches at 8 bases. Trimming took 2 bases from V and 8 from J; bases not matched to a gene: 4. The CDR3 covers 14 residues. CDR1 SGHDN and CDR2 FVKESK come from the germline V gene. CDR3 nucleotides: TGTGCCAGCAGCCAAAACAGGGGGTCGGGGGAGCTGTTTTTT. As protein: CASSQNRGSGELFF.

This chain connects TRBV4-2 to TRBJ1-5; D is uncertain. The CDR3 has 15 residues. The germline V gene encodes CDR1 LGHNA and CDR2 YNFKEQ. Trimming pared 0 bases from V and 3 bases from J, leaving 9 bases between. The CDR3 region is CASSQEPHYNQPQHF. CDR3 coding DNA: TGTGCCAGCAGCCAAGAGCCCCATTACAATCAGCCCCAGCATTTT.

This clonotype was seen more than once but under ten times. The chain has TRBV2 and TRBJ2-2; D perhaps matches TRBD1 (6 bases). V gave up 5 bases and J gave up 3 bases, with 13 bases separating them. CDR3 length: 15 residues. Looked up from germline, CDR1 is SNHLY and CDR2 is FYNNEI. CDR3 DNA: TGTGCCAGCAGTAGAGACAGGAAATACACCGGGGAGCTGTTTTTT. This translates into CASSRDRKYTGELFF.

There are a few counts of this clonotype. This chain connects TRBV7-2 to TRBJ2-3; 11 bases are a match to TRBD2. Per the germline V gene, CDR1 is SGHTA and CDR2 is FQGNSA. The J segment lost 4 bases and the V segment lost 4 bases, leaving 7 bases of the junction unmatched. The CDR3 totals 16 residues. CDR3 nucleotide sequence: TGTGCCAGCAGCTCGATACTAGCGGGAGTGGCAGATACGCAGTATTTT. Translated: CASSSILAGVADTQYF.

This clonotype was found many times. This rearrangement joins TRBV2 to TRBJ1-5, with D perhaps TRBD1 (6 bases). Per germline, CDR1 SNHLY and CDR2 FYNNEI. This CDR3 comprises 13 residues. V lost 5 bases, J lost 3 bases, and 8 bases lay in between. The CDR3 sequence: CASSNRVNQPQHF. The CDR3 DNA follows: TGTGCCAGCAGTAACAGGGTCAATCAGCCCCAGCATTTT. The variable domain in full, with the rest retrieved from reference TRBV2 and TRBJ1-5, is EPEVTQTPSHQVTQMGQEVILRCVPISNHLYFYWYRQILGQKVEFLVSFYNNEISEKSEIFDDQFSVERPDGSNFTLKIRSTKLEDSAMYFCASSNRVNQPQHFGDGTRLSIL.

This clonotype was detected a few times. The V and J genes are TRBV21-1 and TRBJ1-4; TRBD1, the D gene given by the table, was not confirmed from the DNA. TRBV21-1 is marked as a pseudogene. CDR3 length: 19 residues. CDR3 sequence: CASSKELIWRGRFWEKLFF. The DNA of the CDR3 is TGTGCCAGCAGCAAAGAATTGATTTGGAGGGGGCGTTTTTGGGAAAAACTGTTTTTT.

This clonotype appeared a few times. J is TRBJ1-6 and V is TRBV19; tentatively, D is TRBD1 (6 bases). The germline CDR1 and CDR2 sequences are LNHDA and SQIVND (reference sequence). The V end lost 5 bases, the J end lost 10 bases, and 12 bases lay between the germline ends. This CDR3 spans 13 amino acids. The CDR3 DNA reads TGTGCCAGTAGTCGAACAGGGCGATCACCCCTCCACTTT. Translation: CASSRTGRSPLHF.

There are a few counts of this clonotype. The rearrangement uses TRBV6-6 and TRBJ1-2; no clear D. Trimming stripped 4 bases from V and 6 bases from J, with 12 bases between. From germline, CDR1 is MNHNY and CDR2 SVGAGI (reference sequence). The CDR3 runs to 13 residues. CDR3: CASSFGRADGYTF. CDR3 bases: TGTGCCAGCAGTTTTGGACGGGCTGATGGCTACACCTTC.

The V and J genes are TRBV28 and TRBJ2-1; D gene ambiguous. CDR3 length equals 12 residues. The V and J ends lost 6 bases and 10 bases respectively, with 13 bases between them. The germline V gene has CDR1 MDHEN and CDR2 SYDVKM. This chain's CDR3 is CASRIMGREQFF. The CDR3 bases are TGTGCCAGCAGAATAATGGGTCGGGAGCAGTTCTTC.

The V and J genes are TRBV24-1 and TRBJ2-3; 9 nucleotides match TRBD2. J gave up 4 bases and V 4 bases, and 5 bases lay outside the gene matches. The CDR3 runs to 15 residues. Germline CDR1 reads KGHDR; CDR2 reads SFDVKD. The CDR3 DNA follows: TGTGCCACCAGTGACGACGGACTAGCGTCAGATACGCAGTATTTT. Its protein is CATSDDGLASDTQYF.

This rearrangement joins TRBV29-1 to TRBJ2-6; D is perhaps TRBD1 (5 bases). Germline V CDR1 and CDR2: SQVTM, ANQGSEA. V shed 4 bases and J shed 2 bases, with 6 bases lying between them. The CDR3 runs to 13 residues. CDR3 sequence: CSVVGAGANVLTF. The CDR3 coding sequence is TGCAGCGTTGTAGGGGCTGGGGCCAACGTCCTGACTTTC.

A single count supports this clonotype. This chain uses TRBV19 with TRBJ2-3, with D possibly being TRBD1 or TRBD2 (5 bases each). There are 14 residues in the CDR3. Per germline, CDR1 LNHDA and CDR2 SQIVND (reference sequence). The V end was cut by 4 bases, the J end by 2 bases, with 10 bases between. The CDR3 nucleotides are TGTGCCAGTAGTAGGGGACCTCTCACAGATACGCAGTATTTT. Translation: CASSRGPLTDTQYF.

The genes are TRBV6-5 and TRBJ2-5, with TRBD2 as a possible D gene (5 bases). The CDR3 is 15 amino acids. CDR1 is MNHEY and CDR2 is SVGAGI in the germline V gene. V was pared by 0 bases and J by 2 bases, with 10 bases between. The DNA for the CDR3 is TGTGCCAGCAGTTACTCGAGGGCTAGGCAAGAGACCCAGTACTTC. Its protein product is CASSYSRARQETQYF.